These 8 T cell receptor beta chains came from one sample sequenced in a study of T cell responses to AZD1222 COVID-19 vaccine. Some clones are missing from TCRdb's copy, which holds only in-frame ones; the method was immunoSEQ multiplex PCR. This repertoire shows 95,000 to 100,000 clones, more than 90% found once; its top ten account for 10% to 15%. Sequenced here: peripheral blood, sampled on day 0 of AZD1222 vaccination. The origin of the receptors is an adult in good health.

This clone occurred many times. This chain connects TRBV4-2 to TRBJ2-4; the D call may be TRBD1 or TRBD2 (5 bases each). The V gene lost 1 base and the J gene lost 5 bases, with 9 bases spanning the gap. Germline V gene lookup returns CDR1 LGHNA and CDR2 YNFKEQ. CDR3 length equals 14 residues. This CDR3 is CASSQGDVENIQYF. CDR3 nucleotide sequence: TGTGCCAGCAGCCAAGGGGACGTAGAAAACATTCAGTACTTC.

The chain employs TRBV7-9 and TRBJ2-1; 14 bases fit TRBD2. The length of the CDR3 is 15 residues. The germline CDR1 and CDR2 sequences are SEHNR and FQNEAQ (reference sequence). After removal of 4 bases from V and 8 bases from J, the junction contained 4 bases not matched to a gene. CDR3 loop: CASSSGLAGGHEQFF. DNA for the CDR3: TGTGCCAGCAGCTCTGGACTAGCGGGGGGACATGAGCAGTTCTTC.

The chain recombines TRBV5-6 with TRBJ1-2; D might be TRBD1 (6 bases). Germline values: CDR1 SGHDT, CDR2 YYEEEE. V shed 4 bases and J shed 5 bases, with 12 bases lying between them. CDR3 length: 13 residues. The CDR3 coding sequence is TGTGCCAGCAGCCCGGCGGGACAATATGGCTACACCTTC. This encodes CASSPAGQYGYTF.

This clone was picked up one time. This rearrangement joins TRBV4-1 to TRBJ2-1; TRBD2 agrees at 11 bases. The CDR3 loop spans 17 amino acids. Looked up from germline, CDR1 is MGHRA and CDR2 is YSYEKL. The V and J ends lost 4 bases and 4 bases, in that order; junction bases with no gene match: 9. The CDR3, as DNA: TGCGCCAGCAGCCCCGGTAGCGGGGGGGCTAGGTACAATGAGCAGTTCTTC. Translated, it gives CASSPGSGGARYNEQFF.

The chain couples TRBV11-3 to TRBJ2-1; 10 nucleotides align to TRBD2. The ends lost 0 bases at V and 7 bases at J; junction bases unmatched: 6. From germline, CDR1 is SGHNT and CDR2 YENEEA. There are 16 residues in the CDR3. CDR3 loop: CASSLDRASGSNEQFF. The CDR3 region has the DNA TGTGCCAGCAGCTTAGATCGCGCTAGCGGGAGTAATGAGCAGTTCTTC.

This clone was seen just once. CDR3 coding DNA: TGTGCCAGCAGCTCCCTTGGAGGGAGCCAGGAGACCCAGTACTTC. As protein: CASSSLGGSQETQYF. The genes are TRBV7-3 and TRBJ2-5, with D tentatively TRBD2 (6 bases). Germline assignment: CDR1 SGHTA and CDR2 FQGTGA. The CDR3 loop spans 15 amino acids. Deletions cut 4 bases from V and 5 bases from J, with 17 bases between. Filled out from reference TRBV7-3 and TRBJ2-5, the complete variable domain reads GAGVSQTPSNKVTEKGKYVELRCDPISGHTALYWYRQSLGQGPEFLIYFQGTGAADDSGLPNDRFFAVRPEGSVSTLKIQRTERGDSAVYLCASSSLGGSQETQYFGPGTRLLVL.

This clone has a handful of counts. The CDR3 DNA is TGTGCCAGCAGCCGGACGGTGTTCCAAGAGACCCAGTACTTC. Amino acids: CASSRTVFQETQYF. The V gene is TRBV27, the J gene TRBJ2-5; D ambiguous. This CDR3 is 14 amino acids long. Trimming pared 6 bases from V and 1 base from J, leaving 12 bases between. The V gene's germline CDR1 is MNHEY and CDR2 SMNVEV (reference sequence).

The chain has TRBV25-1 and TRBJ1-2; the D gene is possibly TRBD1 (5 bases). The CDR3 is made up of 16 amino acids. Germline lookup yields CDR1 MGHDK and CDR2 SYGVNS. Trimming removed 0 bases at V and 3 bases at J, with 14 bases between. In nucleotides, the CDR3 is TGTGCCAGCAGTGAATATTTCTCTCGGGGGTACTATGGCTACACCTTC. Encoded protein: CASSEYFSRGYYGYTF.